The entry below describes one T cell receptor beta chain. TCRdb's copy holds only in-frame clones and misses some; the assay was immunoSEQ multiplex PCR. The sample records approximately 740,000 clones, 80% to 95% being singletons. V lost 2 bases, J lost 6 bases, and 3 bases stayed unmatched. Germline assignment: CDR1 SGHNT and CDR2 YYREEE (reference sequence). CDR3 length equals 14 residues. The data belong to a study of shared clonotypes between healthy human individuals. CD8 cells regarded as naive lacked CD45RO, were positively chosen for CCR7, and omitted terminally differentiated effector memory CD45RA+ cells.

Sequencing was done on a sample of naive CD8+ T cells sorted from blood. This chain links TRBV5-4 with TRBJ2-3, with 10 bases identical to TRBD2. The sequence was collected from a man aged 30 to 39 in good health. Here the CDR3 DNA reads TGTGCCAGCAGCTTTAGGACTAGCGGTGATACGCAGTATTTT. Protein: CASSFRTSGDTQYF.